This record looks at one T cell receptor beta chain sequence and its context. The antigen is unknown. Germline V CDR1 and CDR2: DFQATT, SNEGSKA (reference sequence). The CDR3 is made up of 15 amino acids. V shed 6 bases, J shed 0 bases, and the junction held 2 bases outside the gene matches. After extraction with the RNeasy kit, roughly 0.5 to 1 ug of the RNA was reverse transcribed using random hexamers. Amplification of TCR beta CDR3 by immunoSEQ multiplex PCR spanned 54 Vbeta and 13 Jbeta. TCRdb itself ran the immunoSEQ multiplex PCR reads through MiXCR, one entry per CDR3 protein. Of around 150,000 distinct CDR3 sequences listed, just under 95% are singletons. The sample is drawn from a study of CD8 T cells in Susac syndrome. As for the study in general: Treatment status at blood draw for the Susac syndrome patients was therapy-naive, corticosteroids, or intravenous immunoglobulin alone.

TEMRA cells were FACS-enriched, and CD8+ and CD4+ T cells were isolated negatively. General observations from the study: The TCR sequencing and HLA analysis in the study involved a relatively small number of individuals, as the study acknowledged.

Input material: CD4+ T cells from PBMCs. The receptor was isolated from a human donor with Susac syndrome. The chain has TRBV20-1 and TRBJ2-1, with 13 bases fitting TRBD2. In nucleotides, the CDR3 is TGCAGTGCCAGACTAGCGGGGGGCTCCTACAATGAGCAGTTCTTC. Amino acids: CSARLAGGSYNEQFF.